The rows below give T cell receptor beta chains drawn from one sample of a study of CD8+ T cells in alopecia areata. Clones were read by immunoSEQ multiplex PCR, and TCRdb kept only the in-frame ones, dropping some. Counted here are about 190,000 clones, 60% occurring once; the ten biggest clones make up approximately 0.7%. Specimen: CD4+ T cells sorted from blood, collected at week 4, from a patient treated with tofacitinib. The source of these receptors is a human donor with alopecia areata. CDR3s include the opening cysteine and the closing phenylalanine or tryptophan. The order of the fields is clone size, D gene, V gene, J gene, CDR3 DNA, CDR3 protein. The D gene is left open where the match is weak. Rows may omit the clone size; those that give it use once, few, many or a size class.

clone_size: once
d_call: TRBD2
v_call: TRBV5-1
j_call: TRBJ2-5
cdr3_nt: TGCGCCAGCAAAGTAACTAGCGGGAGTCCTGGGGAGACCCAGTACTTC
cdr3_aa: CASKVTSGSPGETQYF

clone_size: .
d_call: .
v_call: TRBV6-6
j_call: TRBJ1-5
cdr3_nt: TGTGCCAGCTCCCGGATGGGGGAGAGCAATCAGCCCCAGCATTTT
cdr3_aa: CASSRMGESNQPQHF

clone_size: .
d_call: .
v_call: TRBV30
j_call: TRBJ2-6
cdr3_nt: TGTGCCTGGAGTGTACGGGGGTATGGGGCCAACGTCCTGACTTTC
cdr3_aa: CAWSVRGYGANVLTF

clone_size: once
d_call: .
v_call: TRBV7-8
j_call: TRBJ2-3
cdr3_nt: TGTGCCAGCAGCTTACCGGAACCTAGCACAGATACGCAGTATTTT
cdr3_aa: CASSLPEPSTDTQYF

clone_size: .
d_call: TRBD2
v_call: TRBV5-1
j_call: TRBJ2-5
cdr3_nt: TGCGCCAGCCAAGGGACTAGCGGGACCCAAGAGACCCAGTACTTC
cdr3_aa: CASQGTSGTQETQYF

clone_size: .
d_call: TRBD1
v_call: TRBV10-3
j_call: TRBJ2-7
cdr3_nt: TGTGCCATCAGTGAGCCAGGGACAGGGGGCTACGAGCAGTACTTC
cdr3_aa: CAISEPGTGGYEQYF

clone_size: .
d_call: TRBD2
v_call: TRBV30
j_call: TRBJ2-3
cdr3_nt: TGTGCCTGGAGTCGTGCGGGGGGCACAGATACGCAGTATTTT
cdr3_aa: CAWSRAGGTDTQYF

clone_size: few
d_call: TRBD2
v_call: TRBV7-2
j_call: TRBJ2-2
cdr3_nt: TGTGCCAGCAGCTTAGCGGTCGGGGCTAGCGGGAACACCGGGGAGCTGTTTTTT
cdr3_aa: CASSLAVGASGNTGELFF

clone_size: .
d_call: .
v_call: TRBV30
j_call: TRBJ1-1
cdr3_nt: TGTGCCTGGAGTCAGGGCCAAGAAGCTTTCTTT
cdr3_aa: CAWSQGQEAFF

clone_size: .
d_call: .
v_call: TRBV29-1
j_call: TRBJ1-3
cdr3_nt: TGCAGCGTCCAACCAGACTCCGGAAACACCATATATTTT
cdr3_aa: CSVQPDSGNTIYF

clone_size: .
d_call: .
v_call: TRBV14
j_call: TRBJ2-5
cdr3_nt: TGTGCCAGCAGCCAAATGGAGGACATAGAGACCCAGTACTTC
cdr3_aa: CASSQMEDIETQYF

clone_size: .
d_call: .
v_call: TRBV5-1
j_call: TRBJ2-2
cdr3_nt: TGCGCCAGCAGCTTGGAGTCTAGGAACACCGGGGAGCTGTTTTTT
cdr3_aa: CASSLESRNTGELFF

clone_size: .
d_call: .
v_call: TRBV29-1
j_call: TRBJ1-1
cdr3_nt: TGCAGCGCTCGGGACACTGAAGCTTTCTTT
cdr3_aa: CSARDTEAFF

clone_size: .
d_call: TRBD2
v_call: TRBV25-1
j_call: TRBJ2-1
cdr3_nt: TGTGCCAGCAGTGGAGCGGGAGGACCCTACAATGAGCAGTTCTTC
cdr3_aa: CASSGAGGPYNEQFF

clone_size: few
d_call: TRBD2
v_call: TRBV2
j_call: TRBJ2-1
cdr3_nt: TGTGCCAGCAGTGAAAAGGGGGGACTAGCGGGAAACAATGAGCAGTTCTTC
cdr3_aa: CASSEKGGLAGNNEQFF

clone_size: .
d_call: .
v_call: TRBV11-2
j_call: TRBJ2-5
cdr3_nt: TGTGCCAGCAGCTTAGATTTTGGGCAGGGGTCAGAGACCCAGTACTTC
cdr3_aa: CASSLDFGQGSETQYF

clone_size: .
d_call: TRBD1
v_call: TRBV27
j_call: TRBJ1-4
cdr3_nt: TGTGCCAGCAGTTTAGAGGGGGCGCCTAATGAGAAACTGTTTTTT
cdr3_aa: CASSLEGAPNEKLFF

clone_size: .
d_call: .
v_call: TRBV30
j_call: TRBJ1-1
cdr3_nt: TGTGCCTGGAGTGTATCTTATTACGCGAACACTGAAGCTTTCTTT
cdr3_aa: CAWSVSYYANTEAFF

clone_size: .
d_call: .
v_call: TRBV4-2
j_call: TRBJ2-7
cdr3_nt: TGTGCCAGCAGCCAAGAAGACGTGGGTGGCGGGATGATTGAGCAGTACTTC
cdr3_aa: CASSQEDVGGGMIEQYF

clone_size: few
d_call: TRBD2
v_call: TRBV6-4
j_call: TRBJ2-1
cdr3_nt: TGTGCCAGCAGTGAATGGCTAGCGGAGTACAATGAGCAGTTCTTC
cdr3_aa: CASSEWLAEYNEQFF

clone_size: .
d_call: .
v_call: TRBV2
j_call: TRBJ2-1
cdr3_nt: TGTGCCAGCAGCAGGCACCGAATAAGCGATGAGCAGTTCTTC
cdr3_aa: CASSRHRISDEQFF

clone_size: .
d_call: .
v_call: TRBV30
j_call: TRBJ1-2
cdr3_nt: TGTGCCTGGAGTGCCCGGGGGAGCCAGGCGAACTATGGCTACACCTTC
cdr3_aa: CAWSARGSQANYGYTF

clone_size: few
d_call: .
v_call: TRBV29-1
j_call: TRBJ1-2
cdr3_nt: TGCAGCGTTGGGGGAGGATACTATGGCTACACCTTC
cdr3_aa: CSVGGGYYGYTF

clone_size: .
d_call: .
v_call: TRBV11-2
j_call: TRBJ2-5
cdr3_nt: TGTGCCACCCGCCGGGGGAACGTAGAGACCCAGTACTTC
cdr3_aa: CATRRGNVETQYF

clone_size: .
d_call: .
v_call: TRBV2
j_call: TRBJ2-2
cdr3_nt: TGTGCCAGCAGTGAGGGGGCGCGACGGAACACCGGGGAGCTGTTTTTT
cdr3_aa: CASSEGARRNTGELFF

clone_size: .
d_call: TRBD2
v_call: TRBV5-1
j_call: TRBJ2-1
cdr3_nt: TGCGCCAGCAGCTTGGGACTAGCGGGAATCGATGAGCAGTTCTTC
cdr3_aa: CASSLGLAGIDEQFF

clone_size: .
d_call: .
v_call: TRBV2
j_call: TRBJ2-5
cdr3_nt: TGTGCCAGCAGCGTCGGCTTTGGGGAGACCCAGTACTTC
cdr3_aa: CASSVGFGETQYF

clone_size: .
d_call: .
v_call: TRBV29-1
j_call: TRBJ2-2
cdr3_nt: TGCAGCGCCCGACACGGAACCTCGAACACCGGGGAGCTGTTTTTT
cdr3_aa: CSARHGTSNTGELFF

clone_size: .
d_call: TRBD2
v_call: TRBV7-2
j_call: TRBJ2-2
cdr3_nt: TGTGCCAGCAGTCGCGGGAGGGAGATCGGGGAGCTGTTTTTT
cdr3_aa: CASSRGREIGELFF

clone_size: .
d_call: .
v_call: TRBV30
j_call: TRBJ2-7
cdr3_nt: TGTGCCTGGAGGACCGTCTACGAGCAGTACTTC
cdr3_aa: CAWRTVYEQYF

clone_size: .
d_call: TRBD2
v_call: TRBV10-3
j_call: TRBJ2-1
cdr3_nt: TGTGCCATCAGTGTTGGGGGGAAAGTAAGCGGGGATGAGCAGTTCTTC
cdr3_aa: CAISVGGKVSGDEQFF

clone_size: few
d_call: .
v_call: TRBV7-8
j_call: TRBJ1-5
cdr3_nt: TGTGCCAGCAGCTTACAAAATCAGCCCCAGCATTTT
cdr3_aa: CASSLQNQPQHF

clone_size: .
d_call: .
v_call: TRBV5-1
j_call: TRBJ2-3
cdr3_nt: TGCGCCAGCAGCTCGGACACCACAGATACGCAGTATTTT
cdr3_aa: CASSSDTTDTQYF

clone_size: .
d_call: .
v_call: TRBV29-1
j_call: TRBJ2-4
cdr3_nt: TGCAGCGTTGCGCAGGGCAGGGACATTCAGTACTTC
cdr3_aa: CSVAQGRDIQYF

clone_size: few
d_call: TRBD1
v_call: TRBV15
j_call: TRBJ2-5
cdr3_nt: TGTGCCACCAGCAGTCTCGGTGGGGGACAGGGGACCCAAGAGACCCAGTACTTC
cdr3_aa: CATSSLGGGQGTQETQYF

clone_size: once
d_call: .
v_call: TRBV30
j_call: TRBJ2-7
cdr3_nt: TGTGCCTGGAGTGTACCCTCAGGGGCCTACGAGCAGTACTTC
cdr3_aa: CAWSVPSGAYEQYF

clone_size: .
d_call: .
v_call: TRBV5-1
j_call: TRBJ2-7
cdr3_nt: TGCGCCAGCAGCCTGAACCCCGGGACGGACGAGCAGTACTTC
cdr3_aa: CASSLNPGTDEQYF

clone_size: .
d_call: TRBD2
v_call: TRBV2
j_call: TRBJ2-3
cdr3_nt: TGTGCCAGCAGGGCTAGGGACTATCCTTCAGATACGCAGTATTTT
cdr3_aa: CASRARDYPSDTQYF

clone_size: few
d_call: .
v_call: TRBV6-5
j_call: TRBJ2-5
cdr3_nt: TGTGCCAGCAGTGTTCCCGGCGGGACCCAAGAGACCCAGTACTTC
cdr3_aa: CASSVPGGTQETQYF

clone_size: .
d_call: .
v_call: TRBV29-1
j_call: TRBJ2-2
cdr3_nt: TGCAGCGTTACCGGCAGGGAGACGTCCGGGGAGCTGTTTTTT
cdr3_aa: CSVTGRETSGELFF

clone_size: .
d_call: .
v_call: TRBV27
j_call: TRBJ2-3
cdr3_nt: TGTGCCAGCAGTTTAAGTCCTAGTCAGGGTACGCAGTATTTT
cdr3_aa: CASSLSPSQGTQYF

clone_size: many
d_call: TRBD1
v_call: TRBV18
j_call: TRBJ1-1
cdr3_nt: TGTGCCAGCTCACCATTGGGACAGCCGATGAACACTGAAGCTTTCTTT
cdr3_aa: CASSPLGQPMNTEAFF

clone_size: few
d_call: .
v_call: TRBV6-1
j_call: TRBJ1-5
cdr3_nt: TGTGCCAGCAGTGAACGGACCGGCGTTAGCAATCAGCCCCAGCATTTT
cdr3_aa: CASSERTGVSNQPQHF

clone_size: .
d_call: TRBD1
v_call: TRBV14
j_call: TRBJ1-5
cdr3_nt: TGTGCCAGCAGCCAAGACGCGGGACAGCTCGGGCCCCGGGGTCAGCCCCAGCATTTT
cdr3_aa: CASSQDAGQLGPRGQPQHF

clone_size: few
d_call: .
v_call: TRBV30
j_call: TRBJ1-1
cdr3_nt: TGTGCCTGGAGTTCTGGGGGGACTGAAGCTTTCTTT
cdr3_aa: CAWSSGGTEAFF

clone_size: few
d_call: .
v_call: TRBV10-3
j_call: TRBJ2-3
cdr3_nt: TGTGCCATCAGCCTGGGAGGCCCGGCAGATACGCAGTATTTT
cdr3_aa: CAISLGGPADTQYF

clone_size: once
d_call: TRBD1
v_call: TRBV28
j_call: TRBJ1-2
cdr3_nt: TGTGCCAGCAGTATTCTCGGGACAGGGAGTTATGGCTACACCTTC
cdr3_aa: CASSILGTGSYGYTF

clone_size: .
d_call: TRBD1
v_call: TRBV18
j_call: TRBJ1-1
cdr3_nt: TGTGCCAGCTCACGGAGAGAGGGGGCCACTGAAGCTTTCTTT
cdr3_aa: CASSRREGATEAFF